A few counts support the clone carrying this TCR beta chain. What it recognizes is unknown. TCRdb processed the RT-PCR reads anew with MiXCR; each CDR3 protein has one entry. The sample includes about 780,000 distinct CDR3 sequences, roughly 18% of them seen just once. With 4 bases removed from V and 4 bases from J, the gap between germline ends came to 16 bases. This CDR3 region has 15 residues. Germline CDR1 and CDR2: LGHNA and YNFKEQ. These data are taken from a study of response to subunit inactivated influenza vaccine. The study, taken as a whole, reports: New T cells are recruited in small numbers by each seasonal influenza vaccination, according to the authors' suggestion.

This sequence joins TRBV4-2 and TRBJ1-1; no reliable D call. The specimen was PBMCs from blood, collected 5 days after vaccination. The sequence was obtained from a man between 50 and 59 years old who received an inactivated influenza vaccine. Written as DNA, the CDR3 is TGTGCCAGCAGCCCGGGTTGGGTTGCCTCCACTGAAGCTTTCTTT. This encodes CASSPGWVASTEAFF.